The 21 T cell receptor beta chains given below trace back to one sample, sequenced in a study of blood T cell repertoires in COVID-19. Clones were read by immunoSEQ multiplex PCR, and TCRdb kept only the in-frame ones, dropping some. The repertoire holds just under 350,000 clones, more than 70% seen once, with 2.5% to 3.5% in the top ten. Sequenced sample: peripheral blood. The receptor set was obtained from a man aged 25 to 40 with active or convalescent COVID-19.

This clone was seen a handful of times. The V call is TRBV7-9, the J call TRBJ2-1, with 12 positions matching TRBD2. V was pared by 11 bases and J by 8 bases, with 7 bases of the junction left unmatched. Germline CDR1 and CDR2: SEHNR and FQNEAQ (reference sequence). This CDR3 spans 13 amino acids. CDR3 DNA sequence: TGTGCCGGTGAGCTAGCGGGAGGGGATGAGCAGTTCTTC. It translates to CAGELAGGDEQFF.

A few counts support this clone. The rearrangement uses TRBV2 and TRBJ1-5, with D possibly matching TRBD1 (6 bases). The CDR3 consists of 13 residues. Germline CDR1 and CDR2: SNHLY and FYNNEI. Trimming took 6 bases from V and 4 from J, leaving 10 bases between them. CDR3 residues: CASSSQGNQPQHF. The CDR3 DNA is TGTGCCAGCAGCTCACAGGGAAATCAGCCCCAGCATTTT.

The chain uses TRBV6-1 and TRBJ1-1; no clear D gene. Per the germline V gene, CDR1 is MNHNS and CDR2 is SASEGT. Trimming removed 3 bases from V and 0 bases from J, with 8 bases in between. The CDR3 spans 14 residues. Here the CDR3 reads CASSERDMNTEAFF. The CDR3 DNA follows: TGTGCCAGCAGTGAGAGGGATATGAACACTGAAGCTTTCTTT.

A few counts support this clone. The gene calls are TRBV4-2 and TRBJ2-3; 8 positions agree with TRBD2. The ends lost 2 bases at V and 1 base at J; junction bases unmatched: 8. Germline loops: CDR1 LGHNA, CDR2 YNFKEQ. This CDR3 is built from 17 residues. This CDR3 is CASSQSGPAGGTDTQYF. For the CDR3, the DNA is TGTGCCAGCAGCCAATCAGGGCCAGCGGGGGGCACAGATACGCAGTATTTT.

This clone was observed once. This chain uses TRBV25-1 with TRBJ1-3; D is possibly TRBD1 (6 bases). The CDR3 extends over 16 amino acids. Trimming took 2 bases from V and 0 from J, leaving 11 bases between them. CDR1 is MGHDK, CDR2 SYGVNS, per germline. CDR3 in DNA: TGTGCCAGCAGTGAAGGGGGCGGTGGCTCTGGAAACACCATATATTTT. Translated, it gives CASSEGGGGSGNTIYF.

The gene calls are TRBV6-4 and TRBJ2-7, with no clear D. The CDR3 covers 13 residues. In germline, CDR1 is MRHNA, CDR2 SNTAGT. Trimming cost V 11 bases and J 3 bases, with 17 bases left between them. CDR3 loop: CAPSRLRYYEQYF. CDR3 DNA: TGTGCCCCTTCCCGGTTACGGTACTACGAGCAGTACTTC.

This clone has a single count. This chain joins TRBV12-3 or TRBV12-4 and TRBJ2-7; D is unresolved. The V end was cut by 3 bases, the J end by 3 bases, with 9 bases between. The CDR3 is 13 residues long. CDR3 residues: CASSFYTVYEQYF. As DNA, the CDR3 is TGTGCCAGCAGTTTTTACACAGTCTACGAGCAGTACTTC.

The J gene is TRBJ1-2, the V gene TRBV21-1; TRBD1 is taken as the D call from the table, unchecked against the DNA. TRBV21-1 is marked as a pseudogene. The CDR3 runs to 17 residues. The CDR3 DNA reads TGTGCCACCCACCGAGCTACAGGGGGCGAAGATGACCATGGCTACACCTTC. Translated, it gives CATHRATGGEDDHGYTF.

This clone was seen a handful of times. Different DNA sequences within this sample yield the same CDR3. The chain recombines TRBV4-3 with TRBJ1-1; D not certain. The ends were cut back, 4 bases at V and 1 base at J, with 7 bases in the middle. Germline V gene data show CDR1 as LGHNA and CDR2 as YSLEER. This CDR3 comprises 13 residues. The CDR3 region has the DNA TGCGCCAGCAGCCCGCGGGGGAACACTGAAGCTTTCTTT. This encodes CASSPRGNTEAFF.

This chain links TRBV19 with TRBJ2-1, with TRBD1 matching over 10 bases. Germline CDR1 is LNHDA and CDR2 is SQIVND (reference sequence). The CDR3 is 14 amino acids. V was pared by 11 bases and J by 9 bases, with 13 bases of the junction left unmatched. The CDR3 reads CACQTGTGVGEQFF. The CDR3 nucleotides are TGTGCCTGCCAGACCGGGACAGGGGTCGGTGAGCAGTTCTTC.

The CDR3 sequence is CASGAGSDTEAFF. CDR3 DNA sequence: TGTGCCAGTGGCGCAGGGTCTGACACTGAAGCTTTCTTT. The chain joins TRBV19 to TRBJ1-1; D possibly corresponds to TRBD1 (5 bases). The germline CDR1 and CDR2 sequences are LNHDA and SQIVND (reference sequence). Trimming left V 8 bases short and J 3 bases short, with 13 bases between. The CDR3 is 13 amino acids.

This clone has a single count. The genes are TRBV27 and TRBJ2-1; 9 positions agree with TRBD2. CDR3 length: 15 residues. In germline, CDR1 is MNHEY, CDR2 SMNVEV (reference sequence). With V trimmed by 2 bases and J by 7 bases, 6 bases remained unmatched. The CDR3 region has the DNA TGTGCCAGCAGTTTAGGGGCGGGGGGGCGAAATGAGCAGTTCTTC. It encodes CASSLGAGGRNEQFF.

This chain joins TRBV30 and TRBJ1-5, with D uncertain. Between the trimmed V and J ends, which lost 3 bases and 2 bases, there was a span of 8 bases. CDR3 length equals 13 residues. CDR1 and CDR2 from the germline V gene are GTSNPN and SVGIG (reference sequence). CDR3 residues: CAWRSGGNQPQHF. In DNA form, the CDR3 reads TGTGCCTGGAGGAGCGGGGGCAATCAGCCCCAGCATTTT.

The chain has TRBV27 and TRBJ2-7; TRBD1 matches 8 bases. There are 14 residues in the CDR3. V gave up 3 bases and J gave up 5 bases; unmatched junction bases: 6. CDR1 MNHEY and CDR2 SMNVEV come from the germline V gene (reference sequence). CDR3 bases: TGTGCCAGCAGTTTCGGGACAGGCCAGAACGAGCAGTACTTC. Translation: CASSFGTGQNEQYF.

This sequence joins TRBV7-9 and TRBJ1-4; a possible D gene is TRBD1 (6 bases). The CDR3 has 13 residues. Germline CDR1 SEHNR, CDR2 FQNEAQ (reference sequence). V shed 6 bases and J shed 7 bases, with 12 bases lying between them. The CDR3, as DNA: TGTGCCAGCAGAAACAGGGAGGGTGAAAAACTGTTTTTT. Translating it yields CASRNREGEKLFF.

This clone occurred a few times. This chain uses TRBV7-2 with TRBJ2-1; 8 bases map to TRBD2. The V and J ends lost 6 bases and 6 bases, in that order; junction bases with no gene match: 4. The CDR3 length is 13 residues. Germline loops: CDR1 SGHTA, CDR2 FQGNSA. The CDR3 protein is CASRPGGSNEQFF. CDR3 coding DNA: TGTGCCAGCAGACCGGGGGGGTCCAATGAGCAGTTCTTC. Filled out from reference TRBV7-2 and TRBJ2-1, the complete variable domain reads GAGVSQSPSNKVTEKGKDVELRCDPISGHTALYWYRQSLGQGLEFLIYFQGNSAPDKSGLPSDRFSAERTGGSVSTLTIQRTQQEDSAVYLCASRPGGSNEQFFGPGTRLTVL.

In DNA form, the CDR3 reads TGTGCCAGCAGCTTAAGGACTAGCGAATCCACAGATACGCAGTATTTT. It codes for CASSLRTSESTDTQYF. V usage is TRBV7-8 and J usage is TRBJ2-3, with TRBD2 matching 9 bases. The V segment lost 2 bases and the J segment 2 bases; nucleotides outside the gene matches: 5. This CDR3 comprises 16 residues. The germline CDR1 and CDR2 sequences are SGHVS and FQNEAQ.

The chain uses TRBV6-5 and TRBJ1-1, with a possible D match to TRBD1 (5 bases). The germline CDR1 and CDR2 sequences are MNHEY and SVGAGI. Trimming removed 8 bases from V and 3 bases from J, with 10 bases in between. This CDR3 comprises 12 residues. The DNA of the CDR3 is TGTGCCAGCGGGGAGGGGCACACTGAAGCTTTCTTT. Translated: CASGEGHTEAFF.

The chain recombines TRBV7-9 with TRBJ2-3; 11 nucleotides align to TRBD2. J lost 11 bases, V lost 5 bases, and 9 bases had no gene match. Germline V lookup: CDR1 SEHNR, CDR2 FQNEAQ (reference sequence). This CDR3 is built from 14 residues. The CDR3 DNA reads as TGTGCCAGCAGCGCCGGGACTAGCGGAGAGGAGCAGTATTTT. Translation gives CASSAGTSGEEQYF.

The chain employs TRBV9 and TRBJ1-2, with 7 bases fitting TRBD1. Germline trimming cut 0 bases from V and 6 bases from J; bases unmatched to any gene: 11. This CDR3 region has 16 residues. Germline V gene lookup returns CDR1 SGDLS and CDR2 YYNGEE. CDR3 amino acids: CASSVEPRDSINGYTF. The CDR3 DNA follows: TGTGCCAGCAGCGTAGAGCCGAGGGACAGCATCAATGGCTACACCTTC. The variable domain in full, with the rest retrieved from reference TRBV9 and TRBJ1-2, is DSGVTQTPKHLITATGQRVTLRCSPRSGDLSVYWYQQSLDQGLQFLIQYYNGEERAKGNILERFSAQQFPDLHSELNLSSLELGDSALYFCASSVEPRDSINGYTFGSGTRLTVV.

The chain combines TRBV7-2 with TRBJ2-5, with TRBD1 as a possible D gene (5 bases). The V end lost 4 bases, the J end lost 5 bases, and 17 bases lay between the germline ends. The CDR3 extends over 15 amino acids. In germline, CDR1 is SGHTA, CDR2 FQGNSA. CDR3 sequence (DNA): TGTGCCAGCAGCTATCAGGGTGGTAGGCGCGAGACCCAGTACTTC. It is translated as CASSYQGGRRETQYF.